The clone carrying this T cell receptor beta chain was recorded a few times. What it recognizes is unknown. This record comes from a study of identical twins. General observations from the study: Shared out-of-frame alpha sequences (those common to twins) showed excess low generation probability. Zero-insertion findings could be partly confounded by invariant cells (MAIT and iNKT cells). Weaker excess twin sharing was observed in beta out-of-frame sequences. Cross-sectional statistical analysis was relied on for the conclusions, without the same donors being followed.

MiXCR, run by TCRdb on the 5' RACE reads, gives a single entry per CDR3 protein. The sample includes 250,000 or so distinct CDR3 sequences, approximately 7.9% seen only once; the top ten take less than 6.5%. The CDR3 extends over 15 amino acids. The V and J ends lost 4 bases and 2 bases respectively, with 14 bases between them. Germline CDR1 is SGDLS and CDR2 is YYNGEE. These sequences were also reported in another study, on yellow fever vaccine responses in identical twins.

This clonotype was obtained from a young woman in good health. The sequencing sample was made of CD8+ T cells sorted from blood. The rearrangement uses TRBV9 and TRBJ2-3, with a tentative D call TRBD2 (6 bases). CDR3 nucleotide sequence: TGTGCCAGCAGCCCTGATAGCGGATTCACAGATACGCAGTATTTT. It yields the protein CASSPDSGFTDTQYF.